This is a list of T cell receptor beta chains from one sample in a study of blood T cell repertoires in COVID-19. Sequencing was performed with immunoSEQ multiplex PCR; in TCRdb, only in-frame clones are kept and a portion is missing. This table holds roughly 220,000 clones, 80% to 85% found once. Sequenced sample: PBMCs or T cells enriched from blood (not recorded which). The receptors were sampled from a woman between 40 and 50 years old who had recovered from COVID-19. Both conserved end residues are part of each CDR3. A D gene is named only where the DNA matches it firmly. Only some rows state a clone size, as once, few, many or a class for expanded clones.

d_gene,v_gene,j_gene,len,abundance,CDR3nt,CDR3aa
NA,TRBV5-1,TRBJ2-3,16,once,TGCGCCAGCAGCTTGGATGTAGGAGTTAGCACAGATACGCAGTATTTT,CASSLDVGVSTDTQYF
NA,TRBV11-2,TRBJ2-5,14,NA,TGTGCCAGCAGCTTTTTGACAGCTCAAGAGACCCAGTACTTC,CASSFLTAQETQYF
TRBD1,TRBV10-3,TRBJ1-6,15,NA,TGTGCCATCAGAAAGGAGGGACAGGGTAATTCACCCCTCCACTTT,CAIRKEGQGNSPLHF
NA,TRBV2,TRBJ1-6,11,NA,TGTGCCAGCAACATGAATTCACCCCTCCACTTT,CASNMNSPLHF
NA,TRBV11-2,TRBJ1-1,14,once,TGTGCCAGCAGCCGACAGGCTATGAACACTGAAGCTTTCTTT,CASSRQAMNTEAFF
TRBD2,TRBV19,TRBJ2-5,16,once,TGTGCCAGTAGCGACGGGGGACTAGCGGACCAAGAGACCCAGTACTTC,CASSDGGLADQETQYF
TRBD1,TRBV19,TRBJ1-4,14,NA,TGTGCCAGTAGTACAACAGGGGTTTGGGAAAAACTGTTTTTT,CASSTTGVWEKLFF
NA,TRBV7-6,TRBJ2-1,15,NA,TGTGCCAGCAGCTTTGTAGGGGATTCCTTAGGGGAGCAGTTCTTC,CASSFVGDSLGEQFF
NA,TRBV6-5,TRBJ1-1,13,NA,TGTGCCAGCAGTTATGGCCCGGGGACTGAAGCTTTCTTT,CASSYGPGTEAFF
NA,TRBV2,TRBJ2-5,13,NA,TGTGCCAGCAGTGGGGGGGTGCAAGAGACCCAGTACTTC,CASSGGVQETQYF
NA,TRBV11-3,TRBJ1-3,18,few,TGTGCCAGCAGCTTAGAGACCTACCGACTTTTCGGAAAAGGCACCATATATTTT,CASSLETYRLFGKGTIYF
TRBD2,TRBV24-1,TRBJ2-3,18,NA,TGTGCCACCAGTGATTCTATGATACGGGCGGGAGTGACAGATACGCAGTATTTT,CATSDSMIRAGVTDTQYF
NA,TRBV5-1,TRBJ1-1,15,NA,TGCGCCAGCAGCTTGGAGGCAGGGGATGGCACTGAAGCTTTCTTT,CASSLEAGDGTEAFF
NA,TRBV19,TRBJ1-4,15,NA,TGTGCCAGTAGTCCAAGGCAGGGAAGGGATGAAAAACTGTTTTTT,CASSPRQGRDEKLFF
NA,TRBV11-2,TRBJ1-1,12,NA,TGTGCCAGCAGCGAAAGGAGCACTGAAGCTTTCTTT,CASSERSTEAFF
NA,TRBV19,TRBJ1-2,12,NA,TGTGCCAGTATGTCAGGGAATGGTGGCTACACCTTC,CASMSGNGGYTF
TRBD1,TRBV4-3,TRBJ1-5,15,NA,TGCGCCAGCAGCCAGGGCCACAGGGGGCCGCAGCCCCAGCATTTT,CASSQGHRGPQPQHF